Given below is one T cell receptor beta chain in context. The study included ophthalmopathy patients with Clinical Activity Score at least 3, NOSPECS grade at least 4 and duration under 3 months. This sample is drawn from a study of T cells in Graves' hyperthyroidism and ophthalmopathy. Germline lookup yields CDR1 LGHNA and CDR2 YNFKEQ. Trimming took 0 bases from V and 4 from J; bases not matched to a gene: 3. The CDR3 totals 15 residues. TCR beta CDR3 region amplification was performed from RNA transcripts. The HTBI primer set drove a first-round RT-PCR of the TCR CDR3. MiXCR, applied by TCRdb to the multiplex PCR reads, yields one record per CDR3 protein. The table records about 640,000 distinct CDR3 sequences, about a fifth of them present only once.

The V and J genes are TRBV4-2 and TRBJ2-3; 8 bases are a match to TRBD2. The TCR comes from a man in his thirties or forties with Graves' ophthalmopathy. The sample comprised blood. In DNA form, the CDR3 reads TGTGCCAGCAGCCAAGAGGACGGGAGGGCAGATACGCAGTATTTT. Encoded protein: CASSQEDGRADTQYF.